This T cell receptor (beta chain) is drawn from a study of blood T cell repertoires in COVID-19. Study-level background: The United States, Italy and Spain provided the acute and convalescent COVID-19 samples. The cDNA or gDNA used as material had been derived from T cells, B-cell-depleted T cells, or PBMCs.

This clone appeared a few times. Authors' data handling: Cell counts per sample came from amplifying reference gene primers. Method: immunoSEQ multiplex PCR; TCRdb's copy keeps in-frame clones and lacks some. V, J and clone size reflect that table, while D and trimming were determined from the DNA. The sample has about 63,000 clones; 76% are singletons. The receptor was derived from a woman older than 75 with acute or convalescent COVID-19. Source material: peripheral blood.

In DNA, the CDR3 is TGTGCCAGCCGTTGGGACCCAGGGGCCAATGAGCAGTTCTTC. This codes for CASRWDPGANEQFF. This rearrangement joins TRBV6-2 or TRBV6-3 to TRBJ2-1, with a possible D match to TRBD1 (6 bases). This CDR3 is 14 amino acids long. V dropped 8 bases and J dropped 6 bases, with 17 bases sitting between them. Germline-derived CDR1 and CDR2 are MNHEY and SVGEGT.